This entry lists 32 T cell receptor beta chains sequenced from one sample in a study of cytomegalovirus exposure and HLA in healthy donors. Use of 60 Vbeta and 13 Jbeta primers characterized the PCR. Libraries were prepared by immunoSEQ multiplex PCR; TCRdb keeps only in-frame clonotypes and omits some of them. The data contain under 150,000 clones, more than 60% of them singletons. The sample was PBMCs. The receptors derive from a man aged 30 to 39 in good health and CMV-seronegative.

The chain combines TRBV9 with TRBJ1-4, with unresolved D. V dropped 0 bases and J dropped 1 base, with 7 bases sitting between them. The CDR3 sequence is 15 residues long. The germline CDR1 and CDR2 sequences are SGDLS and YYNGEE. The DNA for the CDR3 is TGTGCCAGCAGCGTAGCCGGGATAACTAATGAAAAACTGTTTTTT. Its translation is CASSVAGITNEKLFF. Supplemented by reference TRBV9 and TRBJ1-4, the full variable domain reads DSGVTQTPKHLITATGQRVTLRCSPRSGDLSVYWYQQSLDQGLQFLIQYYNGEERAKGNILERFSAQQFPDLHSELNLSSLELGDSALYFCASSVAGITNEKLFFGSGTQLSVL.

This rearrangement joins TRBV10-3 to TRBJ1-6; D remains unclear. The V gene's germline CDR1 is ENHRY and CDR2 SYGVKD. The CDR3 is 14 amino acids. Trimming took off 2 bases at V and 2 bases at J, with 4 bases between the two ends. CDR3 sequence (DNA): TGTGCCATCAGTGAGGGGCCCTATAATTCACCCCTCCACTTT. This encodes CAISEGPYNSPLHF.

This clone was seen more than once but under ten times. The chain couples TRBV7-2 to TRBJ1-5; tentative D call: TRBD1 (6 bases). From germline, CDR1 is SGHTA and CDR2 FQGNSA. V lost 5 bases, J lost 2 bases, and 13 bases lay in between. The CDR3 runs 15 residues. The CDR3 nucleotides are TGTGCCAGCAGCCCCAGGGGAGGGGGCAATCAGCCCCAGCATTTT. It is translated as CASSPRGGGNQPQHF.

This clone was observed a few times. This rearrangement joins TRBV28 to TRBJ2-3; 14 bases are shared with TRBD2. Per germline, CDR1 MDHEN and CDR2 SYDVKM. V was clipped by 1 base and J by 1 base; unmatched bases: 13. This CDR3 contains 21 residues. The CDR3 protein is CASSLSLTGTSGRFRTDTQYF. The DNA of the CDR3 is TGTGCCAGCAGTTTATCCTTAACCGGGACTAGCGGGAGATTCCGCACAGATACGCAGTATTTT. Full variable domain (outside the CDR3, taken from reference TRBV28 and TRBJ2-3): DVKVTQSSRYLVKRTGEKVFLECVQDMDHENMFWYRQDPGLGLRLIYFSYDVKMKEKGDIPEGYSVSREKKERFSLILESASTNQTSMYLCASSLSLTGTSGRFRTDTQYFGPGTRLTVL.

The chain carries TRBV4-3 and TRBJ2-3; 12 bases are shared with TRBD2. V shed 0 bases, J shed 5 bases, and the junction held 6 bases outside the gene matches. CDR3 length: 17 residues. Germline V CDR1 and CDR2: LGHNA, YSLEER. The CDR3, as DNA: TGCGCCAGCAGCCAAGATCCTAGCGGGGGGGCCATAGATACGCAGTATTTT. Its translation is CASSQDPSGGAIDTQYF.

The chain links TRBV9 to TRBJ2-3; D not resolved. V was pared by 0 bases and J by 0 bases, with 5 bases between. This CDR3 is built from 14 residues. Germline V gene sequence: CDR1 SGDLS, CDR2 YYNGEE. CDR3 loop: CASSVALSTDTQYF. CDR3 sequence (DNA): TGTGCCAGCAGCGTAGCACTGAGCACAGATACGCAGTATTTT.

The CDR3 reads CASSLRAGGLHEQYF. In nucleotides, the CDR3 is TGCGCCAGCAGCCTCAGAGCGGGAGGGCTCCACGAGCAGTACTTC. The chain has TRBV5-1 and TRBJ2-7, with 10 positions matching TRBD2. With 4 bases clipped from V and 5 bases from J, the junction kept 9 bases outside the gene matches. CDR1 SGHRS and CDR2 YFSETQ come from the germline V gene. The CDR3 covers 15 residues.

This clone was counted a few times. The V and J genes are TRBV5-1 and TRBJ2-2; TRBD1 aligns across 9 bases. The CDR3 is made up of 16 amino acids. Germline V CDR1 and CDR2: SGHRS, YFSETQ. V dropped 2 bases and J dropped 9; count of bases not matched to a gene: 11. The CDR3 here is CASSLSPGQGHRELFF. CDR3 DNA sequence: TGCGCCAGCAGCTTATCTCCGGGACAGGGTCACAGGGAGCTGTTTTTT.

This clone turned up a few times. The CDR3 coding sequence is TGTGCCTGGAGTGCGACAGGGTTGAGACAGCCCCAGCATTTT. It yields the protein CAWSATGLRQPQHF. The genes are TRBV30 and TRBJ1-5; 7 positions agree with TRBD1. CDR1 GTSNPN and CDR2 SVGIG come from the germline V gene (reference sequence). V lost 1 base to trimming and J lost 7 bases; unmatched junction nucleotides: 7. The CDR3 consists of 14 residues.

V is TRBV10-3 and J is TRBJ2-7; 8 bases align to TRBD2. After removal of 6 bases from V and 0 bases from J, the junction contained 4 bases not matched to a gene. The germline V gene has CDR1 ENHRY and CDR2 SYGVKD. The CDR3 runs to 14 residues. This CDR3 is CAISPGTSSYEQYF. The CDR3 bases are TGTGCCATCAGCCCCGGGACTAGCTCCTACGAGCAGTACTTC.

This clone turned up a few times. J is TRBJ1-1 and V is TRBV6-5, with TRBD1 matching over 7 bases. Germline V gives CDR1 MNHEY, CDR2 SVGAGI. V lost 6 bases, J lost 8 bases, and 6 bases stayed unmatched. The CDR3 has 12 amino acids. The CDR3: CASSLTGVEAFF. CDR3 in DNA: TGTGCCAGCAGCCTTACAGGGGTAGAAGCTTTCTTT.

This clone was found a few times. The V call is TRBV19, the J call TRBJ1-1, with D perhaps TRBD1 (6 bases). The CDR3 is 14 amino acids. V was trimmed by 4 bases and J by 6 bases, leaving 15 bases between them. In germline, CDR1 is LNHDA, CDR2 SQIVND (reference sequence). As DNA, the CDR3 is TGTGCCAGTAGTAAGGGGGGGTTTGATCCTGAAGCTTTCTTT. Amino acids: CASSKGGFDPEAFF.

V gene TRBV9 combines with J gene TRBJ1-1; 7 bases are a match to TRBD1. V shed 0 bases and J 0 bases; nucleotides not matched to a gene: 5. The germline gives CDR1 SGDLS, CDR2 YYNGEE. The CDR3 spans 16 residues. CDR3 nucleotide sequence: TGTGCCAGCAGCGTAGGGACAGGTCTTATGAACACTGAAGCTTTCTTT. Protein sequence: CASSVGTGLMNTEAFF.

This clone came up once. The chain is built from TRBV5-1 and TRBJ2-1; TRBD1 matches 11 bases. This CDR3 has 19 amino acids. V was clipped by 0 bases and J by 7 bases; unmatched bases: 15. Germline CDR1 SGHRS, CDR2 YFSETQ. The CDR3 sequence: CASSLGADRGLMRGNEQFF. CDR3 DNA sequence: TGCGCCAGCAGCTTGGGCGCGGACAGGGGGCTTATGAGGGGGAATGAGCAGTTCTTC.

This chain links TRBV5-4 with TRBJ2-7; D unresolved. Germline CDR1 and CDR2: SGHNT and YYREEE (reference sequence). The CDR3 loop spans 11 amino acids. Trimming shortened V by 3 bases and J by 3 bases, and 4 bases separated the two germline ends. DNA of the CDR3: TGTGCCAGCAGCTCGGTCTACGAGCAGTACTTC. Translated, it gives CASSSVYEQYF. Supplemented by reference TRBV5-4 and TRBJ2-7, the full variable domain reads ETGVTQSPTHLIKTRGQQVTLRCSSQSGHNTVSWYQQALGQGPQFIFQYYREEENGRGNFPPRFSGLQFPNYSSELNVNALELDDSALYLCASSSVYEQYFGPGTRLTVT.

This chain joins TRBV19 and TRBJ2-7; weak D call: TRBD1 (6 bases). This CDR3 has 15 amino acids. Germline lookup yields CDR1 LNHDA and CDR2 SQIVND (reference sequence). V lost 1 base and J 6 bases, leaving 16 bases between the germline ends. The CDR3 sequence: CASSIANTGILEQYF. CDR3 bases: TGTGCCAGTAGTATAGCTAATACAGGGATACTCGAGCAGTACTTC.

The chain couples TRBV7-9 to TRBJ2-4; TRBD1 aligns across 7 bases. Germline assignment: CDR1 SEHNR and CDR2 FQNEAQ (reference sequence). V lost 5 bases and J lost 4; bases outside the gene matches: 11. The CDR3 is 16 amino acids. The CDR3 nucleotides are TGTGCCAGCAGCCAACCTCCGGGACAGACAAAAAACATTCAGTACTTC. Encoded protein: CASSQPPGQTKNIQYF.

The sample holds a few counts of this clone. V is TRBV19 and J is TRBJ1-1, with D unclear. The CDR3 has 13 amino acids. Germline values: CDR1 LNHDA, CDR2 SQIVND (reference sequence). With 4 bases removed from V and 3 bases from J, the gap between germline ends came to 9 bases. The chain's CDR3 is CASSRSMDTEAFF. CDR3 sequence (DNA): TGTGCCAGTAGTAGGAGTATGGACACTGAAGCTTTCTTT.

V is TRBV19 and J is TRBJ2-6, with 8 bases fitting TRBD1. After removal of 2 bases from V and 0 bases from J, the junction contained 0 bases not matched to a gene. In germline, CDR1 is LNHDA, CDR2 SQIVND (reference sequence). This CDR3 is built from 16 residues. The CDR3 here is CASSITGGSGANVLTF. The CDR3 DNA is TGTGCCAGTAGTATAACAGGGGGCTCTGGGGCCAACGTCCTGACTTTC.

The V call is TRBV19, the J call TRBJ2-7; D gene ambiguous. V lost 3 bases and J lost 5, with 8 bases in between. The CDR3 totals 12 residues. Per the germline V gene, CDR1 is LNHDA and CDR2 is SQIVND (reference sequence). Here the CDR3 DNA reads TGTGCCAGTAGTATGATCACAGACGAGCAGTACTTC. This sequence encodes CASSMITDEQYF.

The chain has TRBV5-6 and TRBJ2-5, with 9 bases identical to TRBD1. Losses at the gene ends were 4 bases for V and 3 bases for J; bases not matched to a gene: 10. This CDR3 spans 16 amino acids. The germline gives CDR1 SGHDT, CDR2 YYEEEE. This CDR3 reads CASSLKTGGPEETQYF. The DNA for the CDR3 is TGTGCCAGCAGCCTTAAGACAGGGGGGCCAGAAGAGACCCAGTACTTC.

This chain links TRBV7-2 with TRBJ2-1; 8 bases fit TRBD2. The CDR3 covers 15 residues. V was clipped by 1 base and J by 3 bases; unmatched bases: 2. Germline V gene lookup returns CDR1 SGHTA and CDR2 FQGNSA. The CDR3 reads CASSLGGGIYNEQFF. CDR3 DNA sequence: TGTGCCAGCAGCTTAGGCGGGGGGATCTACAATGAGCAGTTCTTC.

The chain uses TRBV7-6 and TRBJ2-3; TRBD2 agrees at 8 bases. Looked up from germline, CDR1 is SGHVS and CDR2 is FNYEAQ. The CDR3 runs 13 residues. Losses at the gene ends were 1 base for V and 6 bases for J; bases not matched to a gene: 0. CDR3 sequence: CASSLGLADTQYF. DNA for the CDR3: TGTGCCAGCAGCTTAGGACTAGCGGATACGCAGTATTTT.

V usage is TRBV10-3 and J usage is TRBJ1-1; maybe TRBD1 (5 bases). CDR1 and CDR2 (germline): ENHRY, SYGVKD. The V and J ends lost 0 bases and 6 bases respectively, with 5 bases between them. The CDR3 length is 12 residues. Written as DNA, the CDR3 is TGTGCCATCAGTGAGTCAGGGGCTGAAGCTTTCTTT. This codes for CAISESGAEAFF.

The chain carries TRBV5-8 and TRBJ1-4; 10 positions match TRBD1. The CDR3 has 16 residues. CDR1 is SGHTS and CDR2 is YDEGEE in the germline V gene. V lost 4 bases to trimming and J lost 0 bases; unmatched junction nucleotides: 3. The CDR3 reads CASSPGQGATNEKLFF. The CDR3, as DNA: TGTGCCAGCAGCCCCGGACAGGGGGCAACTAATGAAAAACTGTTTTTT.

The chain joins TRBV19 to TRBJ2-1, with 11 bases lining up with TRBD2. Germline V gene data show CDR1 as LNHDA and CDR2 as SQIVND (reference sequence). The CDR3 sequence is 16 residues long. Losses at the gene ends were 6 bases for V and 4 bases for J; bases not matched to a gene: 8. CDR3 in DNA: TGTGCCAGTAGGAAACCTAGCGGGGGGCTGTACAATGAGCAGTTCTTC. Amino acid sequence: CASRKPSGGLYNEQFF.

The V and J genes are TRBV30 and TRBJ1-5, with D possibly matching TRBD1 (6 bases). V was clipped by 7 bases and J by 3 bases, with 13 bases between them. Germline V gene data show CDR1 as GTSNPN and CDR2 as SVGIG (reference sequence). The CDR3 totals 13 residues. CDR3 sequence: CALGHRHNQPQHF. For the CDR3, the DNA is TGTGCCTTGGGACATCGACACAATCAGCCCCAGCATTTT.

The CDR3 DNA is TGTGCCAGCACACTCCCCAGGGCCACTAACACTGAAGCTTTCTTT. The encoded protein is CASTLPRATNTEAFF. This rearrangement joins TRBV6-1 to TRBJ1-1, with D perhaps TRBD1 (5 bases). The germline V and J ends were trimmed by 7 bases and 2 bases, with 17 bases remaining between them. The germline gives CDR1 MNHNS, CDR2 SASEGT. This CDR3 has 15 amino acids.

This chain uses TRBV28 with TRBJ2-7; 9 positions agree with TRBD1. The CDR3 spans 14 residues. V was clipped by 5 bases and J by 3 bases; unmatched bases: 5. The germline V gene encodes CDR1 MDHEN and CDR2 SYDVKM. The CDR3 loop is CASSPTGGLYEQYF. CDR3 DNA: TGTGCCAGCAGTCCGACAGGGGGGCTCTACGAGCAGTACTTC.

The V call is TRBV5-1, the J call TRBJ2-3; D gene unclear. The V gene's germline CDR1 is SGHRS and CDR2 YFSETQ. Trimming stripped 0 bases from V and 3 bases from J, with 5 bases between. CDR3 length: 13 residues. CDR3 protein: CASSLGQTDTQYF. The CDR3, as DNA: TGCGCCAGCAGCTTGGGACAAACAGATACGCAGTATTTT.

The chain has TRBV6-5 and TRBJ2-4, with a weak D call TRBD2 (6 bases). The CDR3 runs 13 residues. CDR1 is MNHEY and CDR2 is SVGAGI in the germline V gene. Trimming left V 7 bases short and J 1 base short, with 8 bases between. CDR3 nucleotide sequence: TGTGCCAGCAATAGCGGCGCCAAAAACATTCAGTACTTC. Its translation is CASNSGAKNIQYF.

This chain links TRBV7-7 with TRBJ2-2; 7 bases fit TRBD1. After removal of 2 bases from V and 3 bases from J, the junction contained 6 bases not matched to a gene. This CDR3 spans 16 amino acids. CDR1 and CDR2 from the germline V gene are SSHAT and FNYEAQ (reference sequence). CDR3 region: CASSLFTGADTGELFF. The CDR3 DNA sequence: TGTGCCAGCAGCTTATTCACAGGGGCAGACACCGGGGAGCTGTTTTTT.